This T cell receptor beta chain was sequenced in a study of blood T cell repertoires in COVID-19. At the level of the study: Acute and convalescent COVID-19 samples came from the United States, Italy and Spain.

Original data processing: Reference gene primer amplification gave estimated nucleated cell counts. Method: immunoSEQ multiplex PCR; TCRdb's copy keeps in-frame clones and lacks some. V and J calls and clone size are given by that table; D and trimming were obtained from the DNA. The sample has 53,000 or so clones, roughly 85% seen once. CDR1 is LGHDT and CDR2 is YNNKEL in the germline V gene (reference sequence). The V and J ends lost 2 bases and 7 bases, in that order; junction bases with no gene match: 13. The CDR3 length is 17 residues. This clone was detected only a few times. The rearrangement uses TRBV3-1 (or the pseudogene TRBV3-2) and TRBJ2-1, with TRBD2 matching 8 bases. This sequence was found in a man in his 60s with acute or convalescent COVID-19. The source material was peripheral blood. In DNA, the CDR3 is TGTGCCAGCAGCCAAAAGGGGCTCGGACTAGCTCCTAATGAGCAGTTCTTC. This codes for CASSQKGLGLAPNEQFF.